These T cell receptor beta chains were read from a single sample in a study of T cell repertoires in cytomegalovirus infection. No antigen has been identified for these receptors. TCRdb used MiXCR to reprocess the reads, holding one entry per CDR3 protein. The table records roughly 990,000 distinct CDR3 sequences, approximately 33% of them present only once. The specimen comprised cultured CD8+ T cells from PBMCs, sampled from culture after CMV antigen stimulation. All receptors come from a human donor in good health (CMV status not recorded). Some clones in this sample may be carry-over from other donors' samples. The CDR3 runs from the conserved cysteine through the conserved F or W. Fields, in order: D gene, clone size, V gene, J gene, CDR3 protein, CDR3 DNA. A D gene is named only where the DNA matches it firmly. Part of the rows lack a size; the others show once, few, many or a class for expanded clones.

D gene: -; clone size: few; V gene: TRBV7-6; J gene: TRBJ1-1; CDR3 protein: CASSLAATDTEAFF; CDR3 DNA: TGTGCCAGCAGCTTAGCCGCCACGGACACTGAAGCTTTCTTT
D gene: TRBD1; clone size: many; V gene: TRBV12-3/TRBV12-4; J gene: TRBJ1-2; CDR3 protein: CASSSGQVEVAAGYTF; CDR3 DNA: TGTGCCAGCAGTTCGGGACAGGTTGAGGTCGCTGCTGGCTACACCTTC
D gene: -; clone size: many; V gene: TRBV7-9; J gene: TRBJ2-1; CDR3 protein: CASPSNGGYYNEQFF; CDR3 DNA: TGTGCCAGTCCGTCGAACGGTGGTTACTACAATGAGCAGTTCTTC
D gene: -; clone size: many; V gene: TRBV2; J gene: TRBJ2-3; CDR3 protein: CASRSGTDTQYF; CDR3 DNA: TGTGCCAGCAGATCAGGCACAGATACGCAGTATTTT
D gene: TRBD1; clone size: many; V gene: TRBV7-2; J gene: TRBJ2-1; CDR3 protein: CASSPGQGVGNEQFF; CDR3 DNA: TGTGCCAGCAGCCCCGGACAGGGTGTAGGTAATGAGCAGTTCTTC
D gene: -; clone size: -; V gene: TRBV7-9; J gene: TRBJ2-3; CDR3 protein: CASRLGLDTQYF; CDR3 DNA: TGTGCCAGCCGCCTCGGTCTAGATACGCAGTATTTT
D gene: -; clone size: few; V gene: TRBV7-2; J gene: TRBJ2-1; CDR3 protein: CASSLAYGNYNEQFF; CDR3 DNA: TGTGCCAGCAGCTTAGCCTACGGGAATTACAATGAGCAGTTCTTC
D gene: -; clone size: -; V gene: TRBV29-1; J gene: TRBJ1-1; CDR3 protein: CSVETDTEAFF; CDR3 DNA: TGCAGCGTTGAGACAGACACTGAAGCTTTCTTT
D gene: -; clone size: many; V gene: TRBV7-6; J gene: TRBJ2-5; CDR3 protein: CASSFRGIGETQYF; CDR3 DNA: TGTGCCAGCAGCTTCCGGGGTATAGGAGAGACCCAGTACTTC
D gene: TRBD1; clone size: -; V gene: TRBV6-2/TRBV6-3; J gene: TRBJ1-1; CDR3 protein: CASSPILGTGNSGGTEAFF; CDR3 DNA: TGTGCCAGCAGTCCTATCCTCGGGACAGGGAACTCTGGTGGCACTGAAGCTTTCTTT
D gene: TRBD1; clone size: few; V gene: TRBV7-9; J gene: TRBJ2-5; CDR3 protein: CASSPLTGDIGETQYF; CDR3 DNA: TGTGCCAGCAGCCCCCTCACAGGGGACATTGGAGAGACCCAGTACTTC
D gene: -; clone size: many; V gene: TRBV7-9; J gene: TRBJ1-2; CDR3 protein: CASSAGVVYGYTF; CDR3 DNA: TGTGCCAGCAGCGCAGGGGTAGTCTATGGCTACACCTTC
D gene: TRBD2; clone size: many; V gene: TRBV7-2; J gene: TRBJ2-1; CDR3 protein: CASSLALAGYNEQFF; CDR3 DNA: TGTGCCAGCAGCTTAGCTCTAGCGGGTTACAATGAGCAGTTCTTC
D gene: -; clone size: few; V gene: TRBV7-3; J gene: TRBJ1-3; CDR3 protein: CASSLKPGPGNTIYF; CDR3 DNA: TGTGCCAGCAGCTTAAAACCGGGACCGGGGAACACCATATATTTT
D gene: -; clone size: few; V gene: TRBV5-6; J gene: TRBJ1-5; CDR3 protein: CASSPGRAPHQPQHF; CDR3 DNA: TGTGCCAGCAGCCCCGGGAGGGCGCCTCATCAGCCCCAGCATTTT
D gene: -; clone size: -; V gene: TRBV2; J gene: TRBJ1-1; CDR3 protein: CASNPEAFF; CDR3 DNA: TGTGCCAGCAATCCTGAAGCTTTCTTT
D gene: -; clone size: -; V gene: TRBV19; J gene: TRBJ2-1; CDR3 protein: CASTDMGYNEQFF; CDR3 DNA: TGTGCCAGTACTGATATGGGTTACAATGAGCAGTTCTTC
D gene: -; clone size: -; V gene: TRBV12-3/TRBV12-4; J gene: TRBJ1-1; CDR3 protein: CASSSTILAGNTEAFF; CDR3 DNA: TGTGCCAGCAGTTCCACTATCCTAGCGGGGAACACTGAAGCTTTCTTT
D gene: -; clone size: many; V gene: TRBV7-2; J gene: TRBJ2-5; CDR3 protein: CASSLGSSTLETQYF; CDR3 DNA: TGTGCCAGCAGCTTAGGGTCGTCGACCCTGGAGACCCAGTACTTC
D gene: TRBD1; clone size: few; V gene: TRBV27; J gene: TRBJ1-3; CDR3 protein: CASSLGQGANTIYF; CDR3 DNA: TGTGCCAGCAGTTTGGGACAGGGGGCAAACACCATATATTTT
D gene: -; clone size: -; V gene: TRBV20-1; J gene: TRBJ2-4; CDR3 protein: CSARGGARDIQYF; CDR3 DNA: TGCAGTGCTAGGGGGGGAGCCCGGGACATTCAGTACTTC
D gene: TRBD2; clone size: many; V gene: TRBV4-2; J gene: TRBJ2-3; CDR3 protein: CASSQPSGGADTQYF; CDR3 DNA: TGTGCCAGCAGCCAGCCTAGCGGGGGGGCAGATACGCAGTATTTT
D gene: -; clone size: few; V gene: TRBV6-5; J gene: TRBJ2-1; CDR3 protein: CASSYSGGANNEQFF; CDR3 DNA: TGTGCCAGCAGTTACTCGGGGGGGGCGAACAATGAGCAGTTCTTC
D gene: TRBD1; clone size: -; V gene: TRBV27; J gene: TRBJ1-4; CDR3 protein: CASSPWTGGEKLFF; CDR3 DNA: TGTGCCAGCAGTCCTTGGACAGGTGGTGAAAAACTGTTTTTT